This TCR beta chain was captured in a study of T cell responses to AZD1222 COVID-19 vaccine. The germline CDR1 and CDR2 sequences are MRHNA and SNTAGT. V dropped 3 bases and J dropped 5; count of bases not matched to a gene: 6. The CDR3 totals 14 residues. Assay used: immunoSEQ multiplex PCR; TCRdb lists only in-frame clones, some missing. The table shows 25,000 to 30,000 clones, with over 75% occurring only once. The receptor's source is an adult in good health. Source: peripheral blood, taken on day 0 of AZD1222 vaccination. The chain carries TRBV6-4 and TRBJ1-1, with TRBD1 identical over 7 bases. The CDR3 reads CASSERGLGTEAFF. The CDR3, as DNA: TGTGCCAGCAGTGAGAGGGGGCTGGGGACTGAAGCTTTCTTT.